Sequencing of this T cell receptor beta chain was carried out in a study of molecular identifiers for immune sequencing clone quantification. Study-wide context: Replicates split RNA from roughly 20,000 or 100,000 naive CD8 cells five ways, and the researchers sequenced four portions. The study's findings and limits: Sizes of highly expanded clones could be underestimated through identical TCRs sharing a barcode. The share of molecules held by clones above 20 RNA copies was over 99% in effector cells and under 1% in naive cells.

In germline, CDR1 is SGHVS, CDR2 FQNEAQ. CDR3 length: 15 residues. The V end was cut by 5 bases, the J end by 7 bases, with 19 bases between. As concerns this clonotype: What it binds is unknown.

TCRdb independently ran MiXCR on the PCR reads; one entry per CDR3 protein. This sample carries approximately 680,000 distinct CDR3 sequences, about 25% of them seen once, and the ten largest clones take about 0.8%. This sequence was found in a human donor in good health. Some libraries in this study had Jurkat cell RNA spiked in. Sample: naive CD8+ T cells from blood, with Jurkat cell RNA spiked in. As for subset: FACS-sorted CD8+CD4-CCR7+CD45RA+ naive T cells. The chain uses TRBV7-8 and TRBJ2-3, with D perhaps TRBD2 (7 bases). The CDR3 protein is CASSDLRGGLHTQYF. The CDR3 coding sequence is TGTGCCAGCAGCGATTTGAGGGGGGGGCTGCATACGCAGTATTTT.